This TCR beta chain appears in the sequencing data of a study of yellow fever vaccine responses in identical twins. Study observations and caveats: After vaccination, twins' T cell response reportedly seemed partly convergent, partly personalized.

TCRdb itself ran the RT-PCR reads through MiXCR, one entry per CDR3 protein. The table lists about 6,000 distinct CDR3 sequences, about 65% of them singletons. From germline, CDR1 is SGHTA and CDR2 FQGTGA. The CDR3 spans 14 residues. V gave up 5 bases and J gave up 1 base, with 11 bases separating them. In regard to this clonotype: Its antigen remains unknown.

Sequences were derived from T cells from blood (PBMCs), unsorted or a sorted subset (not recorded which), sampled before or after yellow fever vaccination (not recorded which). This TCR derives from a woman under 30 who received the yellow fever vaccine. The chain combines TRBV7-3 with TRBJ2-5; D unresolved. CDR3 in amino acids: CASSMAGGQETQYF. DNA for the CDR3: TGTGCCAGCAGCATGGCAGGTGGCCAAGAGACCCAGTACTTC.